What follows are 3 T cell receptor beta chains derived from one specimen sequenced in a study of blood T cells in healthy people across ages. Combining a sample-barcoded 5' primer with a J-beta primer mix, a second PCR ran for roughly 7 to 12 cycles. TCRdb fed the 5' RACE reads into MiXCR, producing one record per CDR3 protein. The sample carries 900,000 to 950,000 distinct CDR3 sequences, about 28% recorded once. These same data were also listed under a study on T cells of mothers and their children.

The sample comprised blood. Receptor source: a woman aged 40 to 49 in good health.

This clonotype has just a few counts. The chain couples TRBV27 to TRBJ2-2; tentative D call: TRBD2 (6 bases). CDR3 length equals 14 residues. V dropped 5 bases and J dropped 6 bases, with 13 bases sitting between them. Germline loops: CDR1 MNHEY, CDR2 SMNVEV (reference sequence). The DNA for the CDR3 is TGTGCCAGCAGTCCAATTACTAGCCCCGGGGAGCTGTTTTTT. Protein sequence: CASSPITSPGELFF.

The J gene is TRBJ1-2, the V gene TRBV19; maybe TRBD1 (5 bases). Trimming took 8 bases from V and 4 from J, leaving 14 bases between them. Germline V CDR1 and CDR2: LNHDA, SQIVND (reference sequence). The CDR3 consists of 13 residues. The CDR3 here is CASGPEGLYGYTF. CDR3 DNA sequence: TGTGCCAGTGGTCCGGAGGGACTCTATGGCTACACCTTC.

Only a few counts were recorded for this clonotype. V and J are TRBV27 and TRBJ2-5, with D tentatively TRBD1 (5 bases). The CDR3 runs to 14 residues. Trimming stripped 2 bases from V and 4 bases from J, with 11 bases between. Germline-derived CDR1 and CDR2 are MNHEY and SMNVEV (reference sequence). The CDR3 reads CASSLGARPETQYF. CDR3 sequence (DNA): TGTGCCAGCAGTTTAGGGGCGAGGCCAGAGACCCAGTACTTC.